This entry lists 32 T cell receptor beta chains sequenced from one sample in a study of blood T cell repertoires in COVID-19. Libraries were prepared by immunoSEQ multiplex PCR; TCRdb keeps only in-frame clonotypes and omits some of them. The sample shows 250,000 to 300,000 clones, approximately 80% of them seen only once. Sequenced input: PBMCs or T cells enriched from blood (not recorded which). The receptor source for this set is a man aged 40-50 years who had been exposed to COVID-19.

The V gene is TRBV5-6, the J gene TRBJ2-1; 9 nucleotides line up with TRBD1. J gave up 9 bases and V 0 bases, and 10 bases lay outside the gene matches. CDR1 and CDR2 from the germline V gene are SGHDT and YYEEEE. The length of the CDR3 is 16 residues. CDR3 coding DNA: TGTGCCAGCAGCTTGGCAGGACAGGGGCTGACAATTGAGCAGTTCTTC. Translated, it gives CASSLAGQGLTIEQFF.

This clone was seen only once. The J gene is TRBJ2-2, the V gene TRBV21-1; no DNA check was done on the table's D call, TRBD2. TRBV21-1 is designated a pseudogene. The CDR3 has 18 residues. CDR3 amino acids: CASSKEGVAGDYTGELFF. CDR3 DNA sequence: TGTGCCAGCAGCAAAGAAGGGGTAGCGGGAGATTACACCGGGGAGCTGTTTTTT.

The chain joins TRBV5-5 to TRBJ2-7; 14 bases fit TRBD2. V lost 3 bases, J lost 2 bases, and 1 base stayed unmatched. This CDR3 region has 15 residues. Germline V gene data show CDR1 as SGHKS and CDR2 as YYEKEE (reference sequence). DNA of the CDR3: TGTGCCAGCAGCTCGGGACTAGCGGGAGCCTACGAGCAGTACTTC. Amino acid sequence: CASSSGLAGAYEQYF.

The CDR3 loop is CASSLRGQGASNTGELFF. As DNA, the CDR3 is TGTGCCAGCAGCTTAAGGGGACAGGGCGCTTCAAACACCGGGGAGCTGTTTTTT. This chain links TRBV7-6 with TRBJ2-2; TRBD1 aligns across 9 bases. V lost 2 bases and J lost 2; bases outside the gene matches: 9. The CDR3 is 18 amino acids. Germline V CDR1 and CDR2: SGHVS, FNYEAQ.

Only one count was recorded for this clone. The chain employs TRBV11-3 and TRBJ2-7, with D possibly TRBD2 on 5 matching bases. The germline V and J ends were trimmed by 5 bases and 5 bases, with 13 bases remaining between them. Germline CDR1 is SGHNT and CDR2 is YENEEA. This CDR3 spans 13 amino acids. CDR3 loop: CASSANGIHEQYF. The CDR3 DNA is TGTGCCAGCAGCGCAAACGGGATCCACGAGCAGTACTTC.

The CDR3 DNA sequence: TGCAGCGTGGGGGCATCGAATAGCAATCAGCCCCAGCATTTT. This encodes CSVGASNSNQPQHF. This chain uses TRBV29-1 with TRBJ1-5, with D perhaps TRBD1 (6 bases). Germline loops: CDR1 SQVTM, CDR2 ANQGSEA. CDR3 size: 14 residues. V lost 6 bases and J 0 bases, leaving 12 bases between the germline ends.

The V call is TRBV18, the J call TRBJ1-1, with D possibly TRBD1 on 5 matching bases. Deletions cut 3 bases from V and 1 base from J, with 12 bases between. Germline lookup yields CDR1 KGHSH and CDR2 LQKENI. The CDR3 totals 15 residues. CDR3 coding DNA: TGTGCCAGCTCACCCACGGGGGTGAGGAACACTGAAGCTTTCTTT. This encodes CASSPTGVRNTEAFF.

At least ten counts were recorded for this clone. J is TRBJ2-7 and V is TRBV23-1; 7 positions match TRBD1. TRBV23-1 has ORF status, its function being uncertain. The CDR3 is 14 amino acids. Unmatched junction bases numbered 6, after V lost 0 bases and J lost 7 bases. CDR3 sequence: CASSQSRGRREQYF. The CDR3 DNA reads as TGCGCCAGCAGTCAATCGAGGGGGCGACGGGAGCAGTACTTC.

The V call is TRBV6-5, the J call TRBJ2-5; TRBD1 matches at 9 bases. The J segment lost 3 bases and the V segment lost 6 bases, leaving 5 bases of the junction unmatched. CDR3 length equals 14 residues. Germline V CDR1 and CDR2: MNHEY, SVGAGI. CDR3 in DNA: TGTGCCAGCAGCTGGGGACAGGGTAAAGAGACCCAGTACTTC. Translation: CASSWGQGKETQYF.

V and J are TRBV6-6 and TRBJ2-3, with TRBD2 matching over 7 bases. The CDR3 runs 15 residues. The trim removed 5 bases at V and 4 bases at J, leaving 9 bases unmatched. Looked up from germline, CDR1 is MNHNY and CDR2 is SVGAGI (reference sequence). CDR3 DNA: TGTGCCAGCAGTAATCCGGGACTAATCGCAGATACGCAGTATTTT. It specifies CASSNPGLIADTQYF.

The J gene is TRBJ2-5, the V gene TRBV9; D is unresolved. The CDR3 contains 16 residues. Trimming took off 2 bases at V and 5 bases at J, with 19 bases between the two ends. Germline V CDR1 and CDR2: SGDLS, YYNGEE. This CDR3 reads CASSVSMNVVGETQYF. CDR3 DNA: TGTGCCAGCAGCGTCAGTATGAATGTGGTCGGGGAGACCCAGTACTTC.

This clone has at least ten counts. Written as DNA, the CDR3 is TGTGCCTGGAGTGAACAGGGGGAAACCCTCCACTTT. Protein product: CAWSEQGETLHF. J is TRBJ1-6 and V is TRBV30, with 8 bases aligning to TRBD1. CDR1 GTSNPN and CDR2 SVGIG come from the germline V gene (reference sequence). The CDR3 covers 12 residues. V gave up 1 base and J gave up 14 bases; unmatched junction bases: 4.

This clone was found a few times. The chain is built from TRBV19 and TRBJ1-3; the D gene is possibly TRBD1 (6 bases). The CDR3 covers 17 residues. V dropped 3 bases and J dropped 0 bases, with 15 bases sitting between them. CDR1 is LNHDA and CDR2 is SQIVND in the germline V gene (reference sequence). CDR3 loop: CASSIASGTTSGNTIYF. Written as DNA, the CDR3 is TGTGCCAGTAGTATCGCCTCCGGGACAACCTCTGGAAACACCATATATTTT.

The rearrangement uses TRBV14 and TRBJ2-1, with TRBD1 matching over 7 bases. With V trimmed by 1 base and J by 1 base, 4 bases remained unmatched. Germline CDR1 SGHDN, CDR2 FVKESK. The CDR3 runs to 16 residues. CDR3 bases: TGTGCCAGCAGCCAAGTCACAGGGGCATCCTACAATGAGCAGTTCTTC. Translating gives CASSQVTGASYNEQFF. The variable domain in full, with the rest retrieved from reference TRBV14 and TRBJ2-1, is EAGVTQFPSHSVIEKGQTVTLRCDPISGHDNLYWYRRVMGKEIKFLLHFVKESKQDESGMPNNRFLAERTGGTYSTLKVQPAELEDSGVYFCASSQVTGASYNEQFFGPGTRLTVL.

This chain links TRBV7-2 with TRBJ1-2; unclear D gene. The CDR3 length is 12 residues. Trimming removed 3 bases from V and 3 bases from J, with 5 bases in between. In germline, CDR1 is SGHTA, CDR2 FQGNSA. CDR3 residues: CASSFTDYGYTF. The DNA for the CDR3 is TGTGCCAGCAGCTTTACAGACTATGGCTACACCTTC.

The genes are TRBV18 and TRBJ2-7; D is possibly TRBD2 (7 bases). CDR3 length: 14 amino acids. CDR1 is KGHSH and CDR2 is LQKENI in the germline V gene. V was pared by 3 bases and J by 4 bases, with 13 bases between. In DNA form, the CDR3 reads TGTGCCAGCTCACCGGGGGGGGCCACGTACGAGCAGTACTTC. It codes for CASSPGGATYEQYF.

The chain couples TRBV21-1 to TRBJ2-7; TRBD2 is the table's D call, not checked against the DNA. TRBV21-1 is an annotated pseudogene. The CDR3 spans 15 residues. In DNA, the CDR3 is TGTGCCAGCAGCTTATCCGGGAATTTTTACTACGAGCAGTACTTC. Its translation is CASSLSGNFYYEQYF.

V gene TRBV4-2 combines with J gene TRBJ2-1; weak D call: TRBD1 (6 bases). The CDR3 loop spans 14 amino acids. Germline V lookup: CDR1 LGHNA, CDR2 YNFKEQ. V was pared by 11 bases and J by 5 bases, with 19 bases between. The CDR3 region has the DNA TGTGCCGGTTCCACGGGACAAAGAGACAATGAGCAGTTCTTC. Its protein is CAGSTGQRDNEQFF.

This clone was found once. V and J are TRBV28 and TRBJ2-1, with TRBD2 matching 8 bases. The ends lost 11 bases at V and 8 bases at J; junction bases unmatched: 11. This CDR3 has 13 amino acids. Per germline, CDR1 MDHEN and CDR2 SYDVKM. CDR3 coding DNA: TGTGCCCACACGGGGGGGAGCCGGGATGAGCAGTTCTTC. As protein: CAHTGGSRDEQFF.

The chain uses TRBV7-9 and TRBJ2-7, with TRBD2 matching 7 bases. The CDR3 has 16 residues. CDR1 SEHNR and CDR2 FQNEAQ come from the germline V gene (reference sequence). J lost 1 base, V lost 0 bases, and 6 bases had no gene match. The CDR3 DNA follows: TGTGCCAGCAGCTTAGCGTTTGCTAGCGGTTCCTACGAGCAGTACTTC. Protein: CASSLAFASGSYEQYF.

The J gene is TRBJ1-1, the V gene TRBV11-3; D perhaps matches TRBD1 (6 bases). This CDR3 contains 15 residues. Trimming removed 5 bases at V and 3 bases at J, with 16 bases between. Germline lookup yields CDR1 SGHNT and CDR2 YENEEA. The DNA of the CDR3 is TGTGCCAGCAGCGGCACCCGGGGGGCGTACACTGAAGCTTTCTTT. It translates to CASSGTRGAYTEAFF.

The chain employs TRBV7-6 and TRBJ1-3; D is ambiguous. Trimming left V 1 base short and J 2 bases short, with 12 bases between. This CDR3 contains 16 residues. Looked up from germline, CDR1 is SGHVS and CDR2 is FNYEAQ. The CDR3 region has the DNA TGTGCCAGCAGCTTAGGGTGGGCTACCCCTGGAAACACCATATATTTT. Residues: CASSLGWATPGNTIYF.

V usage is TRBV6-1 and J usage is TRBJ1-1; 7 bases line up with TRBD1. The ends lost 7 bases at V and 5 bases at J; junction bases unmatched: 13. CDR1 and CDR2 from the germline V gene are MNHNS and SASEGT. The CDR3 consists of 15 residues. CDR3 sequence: CASTPLPGQITEAFF. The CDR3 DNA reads TGTGCCAGCACCCCCCTCCCGGGACAGATAACTGAAGCTTTCTTT.

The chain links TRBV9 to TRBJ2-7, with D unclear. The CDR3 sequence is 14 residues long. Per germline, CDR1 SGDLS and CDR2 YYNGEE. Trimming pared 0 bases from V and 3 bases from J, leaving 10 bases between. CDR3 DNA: TGTGCCAGCAGCGTAGGTGCAGGCCTCTACGAGCAGTACTTC. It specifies CASSVGAGLYEQYF.

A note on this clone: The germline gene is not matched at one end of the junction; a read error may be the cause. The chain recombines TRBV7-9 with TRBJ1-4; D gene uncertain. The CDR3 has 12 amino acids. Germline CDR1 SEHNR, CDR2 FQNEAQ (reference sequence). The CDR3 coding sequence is TGTGCCAGCACCGGAGAGGCGGGAGGGTCGGTTTTT. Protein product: CASTGEAGGSVF.

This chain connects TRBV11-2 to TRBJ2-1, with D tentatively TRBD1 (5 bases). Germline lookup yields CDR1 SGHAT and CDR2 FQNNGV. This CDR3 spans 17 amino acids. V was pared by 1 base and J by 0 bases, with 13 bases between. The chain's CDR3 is CASSLGTHHSSYNEQFF. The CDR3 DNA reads TGTGCCAGCAGCTTAGGGACACACCACAGCTCCTACAATGAGCAGTTCTTC.

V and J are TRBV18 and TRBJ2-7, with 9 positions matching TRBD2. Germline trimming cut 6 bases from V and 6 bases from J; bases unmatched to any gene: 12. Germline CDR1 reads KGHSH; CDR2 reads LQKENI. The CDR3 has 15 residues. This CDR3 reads CASSVSAGGSGEQYF. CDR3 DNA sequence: TGTGCCAGCTCTGTTTCAGCGGGAGGTTCCGGCGAGCAGTACTTC.

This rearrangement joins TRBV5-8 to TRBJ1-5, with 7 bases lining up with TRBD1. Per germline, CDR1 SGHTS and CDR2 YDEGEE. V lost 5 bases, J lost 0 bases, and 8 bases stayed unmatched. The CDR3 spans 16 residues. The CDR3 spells CASSVTGLYSNQPQHF. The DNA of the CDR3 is TGTGCCAGCAGTGTGACAGGGTTATATAGCAATCAGCCCCAGCATTTT. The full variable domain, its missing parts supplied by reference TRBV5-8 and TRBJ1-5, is EAGVTQSPTHLIKTRGQQATLRCSPISGHTSVYWYQQALGLGLQFLLWYDEGEERNRGNFPPRFSGRQFPNYSSELNVNALELEDSALYLCASSVTGLYSNQPQHFGDGTRLSIL.

The CDR3 DNA reads TGTGCCTGGACCCTCCCGGGGGGACGGAGTAATGAAAAACTGTTTTTT. It yields the protein CAWTLPGGRSNEKLFF. J is TRBJ1-4 and V is TRBV30, with D tentatively TRBD1 (5 bases). The V gene's germline CDR1 is GTSNPN and CDR2 SVGIG (reference sequence). This CDR3 has 16 amino acids. V was clipped by 4 bases and J by 4 bases, with 19 bases between them.

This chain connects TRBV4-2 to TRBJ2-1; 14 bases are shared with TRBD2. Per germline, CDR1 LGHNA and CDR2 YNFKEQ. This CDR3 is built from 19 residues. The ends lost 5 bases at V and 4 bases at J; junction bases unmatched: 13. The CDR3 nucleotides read TGTGCCAGCAGCTCCGGGACTAGCGGGAGAGGCCCTTATTACAATGAGCAGTTCTTC. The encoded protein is CASSSGTSGRGPYYNEQFF.

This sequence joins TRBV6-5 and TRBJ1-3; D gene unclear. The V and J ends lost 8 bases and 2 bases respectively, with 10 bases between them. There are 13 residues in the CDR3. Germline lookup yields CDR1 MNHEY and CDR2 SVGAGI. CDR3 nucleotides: TGTGCCAGCTTGCAAGCCGCTGGAAACACCATATATTTT. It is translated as CASLQAAGNTIYF.

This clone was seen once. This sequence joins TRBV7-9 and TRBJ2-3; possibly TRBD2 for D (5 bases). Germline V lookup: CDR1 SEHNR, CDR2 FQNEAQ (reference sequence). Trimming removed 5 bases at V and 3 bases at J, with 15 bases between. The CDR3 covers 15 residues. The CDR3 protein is CASSVWGEMTDTQYF. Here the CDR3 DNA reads TGTGCCAGCAGCGTGTGGGGAGAGATGACAGATACGCAGTATTTT.